These 3 T cell receptor beta chains share one sample of origin, sequenced in a study of Tregs in tolerant kidney transplant recipients. Repertoires were generated with immunoSEQ multiplex PCR, while TCRdb's copy carries only in-frame clones and drops some. The sample holds 20,000 to 25,000 clones, roughly 80% seen once. Related graft donors supplied nonmyeloablative bone marrow transplants, and mixed chimerism was transient. The input for sequencing was CD8+ T cells from blood (PBMCs), taken 6 months after the transplant. Receptors were obtained from a human patient who received a combined kidney and bone marrow transplant. Some T cells may be supplied by the graft donor.

The rearrangement joins TRBV13 to TRBJ2-7; 7 bases are a match to TRBD2. The CDR3 has 14 amino acids. Per germline, CDR1 PRHDT and CDR2 FYEKMQ (reference sequence). Trimming cost V 3 bases and J 3 bases; bases outside gene matches: 5. The CDR3 region has the DNA TGTGCCAGCAGCTTGGGGGGGACTGGCTACGAGCAGTACTTC. As protein: CASSLGGTGYEQYF.

Comments on this clone: One junction end does not reproduce the germline sequence, and a read error may be involved. At the DNA level, this CDR3 is encoded by other sequences in the same sample as well. The chain couples TRBV7-9 to TRBJ1-1; 7 bases are shared with TRBD1. The CDR3 length is 14 residues. Per germline, CDR1 SEHNR and CDR2 FQNEAQ (reference sequence). The CDR3 sequence is CASSSWDRSIEAFF. The CDR3, as DNA: TGCGCCAGCAGCTCCTGGGACAGATCAATTGAAGCTTTCTTT.

As DNA, the CDR3 is TGTGCCAGCAGCTTGTTGGTTGACAGAGCGAACACCGGGGAGCTGTTTTTT. It is translated as CASSLLVDRANTGELFF. The chain recombines TRBV7-6 with TRBJ2-2, with D possibly being TRBD1 (5 bases). Trimming removed 3 bases at V and 0 bases at J, with 14 bases between. Looked up from germline, CDR1 is SGHVS and CDR2 is FNYEAQ. CDR3 length: 17 amino acids.